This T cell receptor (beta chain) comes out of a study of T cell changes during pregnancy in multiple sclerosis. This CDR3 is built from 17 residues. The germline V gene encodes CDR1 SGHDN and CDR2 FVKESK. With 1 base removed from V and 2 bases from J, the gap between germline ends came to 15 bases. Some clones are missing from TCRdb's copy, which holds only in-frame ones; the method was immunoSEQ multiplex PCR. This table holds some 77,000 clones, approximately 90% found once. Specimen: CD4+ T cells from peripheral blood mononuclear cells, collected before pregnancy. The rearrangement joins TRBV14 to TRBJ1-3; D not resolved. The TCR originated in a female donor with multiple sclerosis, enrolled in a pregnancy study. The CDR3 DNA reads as TGTGCCAGCAGCCAAGTTAGGTCTCAGCGGGCTGGAAACACCATATATTTT. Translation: CASSQVRSQRAGNTIYF.